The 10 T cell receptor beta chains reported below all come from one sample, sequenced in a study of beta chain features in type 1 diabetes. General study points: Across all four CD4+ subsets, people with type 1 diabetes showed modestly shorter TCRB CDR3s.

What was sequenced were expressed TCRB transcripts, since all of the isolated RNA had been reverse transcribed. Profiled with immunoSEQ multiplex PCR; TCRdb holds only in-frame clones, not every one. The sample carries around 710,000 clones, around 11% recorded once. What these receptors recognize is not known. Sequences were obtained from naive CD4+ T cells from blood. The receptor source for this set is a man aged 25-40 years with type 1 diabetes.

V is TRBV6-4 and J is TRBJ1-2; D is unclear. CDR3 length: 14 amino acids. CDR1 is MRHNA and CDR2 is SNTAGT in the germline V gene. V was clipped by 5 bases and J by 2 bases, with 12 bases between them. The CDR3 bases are TGTGCCAGCAGTCCGGGTAACGAAAACTATGGCTACACCTTC. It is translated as CASSPGNENYGYTF.

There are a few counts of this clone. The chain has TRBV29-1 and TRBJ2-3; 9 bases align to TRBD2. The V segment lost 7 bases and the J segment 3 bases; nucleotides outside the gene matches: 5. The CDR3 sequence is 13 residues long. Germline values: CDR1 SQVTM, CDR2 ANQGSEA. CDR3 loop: CSAYSGGTDTQYF. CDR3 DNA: TGCAGCGCTTACAGCGGGGGGACAGATACGCAGTATTTT.

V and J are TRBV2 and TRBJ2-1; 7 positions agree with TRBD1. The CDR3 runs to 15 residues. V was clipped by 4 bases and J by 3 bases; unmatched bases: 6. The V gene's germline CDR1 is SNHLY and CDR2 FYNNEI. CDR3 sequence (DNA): TGTGCCAGCAGTGTTGAACAGGGGATCTACAATGAGCAGTTCTTC. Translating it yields CASSVEQGIYNEQFF.

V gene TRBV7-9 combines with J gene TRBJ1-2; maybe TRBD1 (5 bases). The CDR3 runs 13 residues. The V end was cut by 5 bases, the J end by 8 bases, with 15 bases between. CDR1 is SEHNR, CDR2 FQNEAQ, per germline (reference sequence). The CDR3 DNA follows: TGTGCCAGCAGCCGGGACCTCGGAACCGGCTACACCTTC. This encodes CASSRDLGTGYTF.

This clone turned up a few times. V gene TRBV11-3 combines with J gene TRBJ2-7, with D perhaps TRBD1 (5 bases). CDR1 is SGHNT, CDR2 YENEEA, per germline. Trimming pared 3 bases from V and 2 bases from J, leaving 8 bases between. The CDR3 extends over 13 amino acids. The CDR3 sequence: CASSFRETYEQYF. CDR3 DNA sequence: TGTGCCAGCAGCTTCAGGGAAACCTACGAGCAGTACTTC.

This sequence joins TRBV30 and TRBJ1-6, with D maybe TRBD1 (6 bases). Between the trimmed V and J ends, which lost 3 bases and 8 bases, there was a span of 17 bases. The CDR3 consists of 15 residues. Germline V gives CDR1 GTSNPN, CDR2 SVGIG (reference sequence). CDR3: CAWRDTGSGDSPLHF. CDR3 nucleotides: TGTGCCTGGAGGGATACAGGGAGTGGAGATTCACCCCTCCACTTT.

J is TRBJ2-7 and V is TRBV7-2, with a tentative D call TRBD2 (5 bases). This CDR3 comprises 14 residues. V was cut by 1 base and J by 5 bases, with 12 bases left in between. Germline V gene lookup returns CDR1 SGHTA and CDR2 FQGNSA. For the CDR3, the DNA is TGTGCCAGCAGCTTAGATCGGGGATATGACGAGCAGTACTTC. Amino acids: CASSLDRGYDEQYF.

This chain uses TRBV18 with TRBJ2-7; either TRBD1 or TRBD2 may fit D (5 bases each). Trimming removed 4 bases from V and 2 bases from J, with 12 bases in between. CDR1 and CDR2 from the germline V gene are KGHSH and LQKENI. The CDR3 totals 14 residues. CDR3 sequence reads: CASSRRDGAYEQYF. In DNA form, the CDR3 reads TGTGCCAGCTCACGCCGGGACGGAGCCTACGAGCAGTACTTC. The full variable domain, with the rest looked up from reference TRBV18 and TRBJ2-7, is NAGVMQNPRHLVRRRGQEARLRCSPMKGHSHVYWYRQLPEEGLKFMVYLQKENIIDESGMPKERFSAEFPKEGPSILRIQQVVRGDSAAYFCASSRRDGAYEQYFGPGTRLTVT.

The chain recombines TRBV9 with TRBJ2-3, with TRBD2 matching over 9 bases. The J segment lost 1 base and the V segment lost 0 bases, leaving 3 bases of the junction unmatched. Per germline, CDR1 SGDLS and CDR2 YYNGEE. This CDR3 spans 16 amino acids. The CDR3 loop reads CASSVEIAGGTDTQYF. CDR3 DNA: TGTGCCAGCAGCGTAGAAATAGCGGGGGGCACAGATACGCAGTATTTT.

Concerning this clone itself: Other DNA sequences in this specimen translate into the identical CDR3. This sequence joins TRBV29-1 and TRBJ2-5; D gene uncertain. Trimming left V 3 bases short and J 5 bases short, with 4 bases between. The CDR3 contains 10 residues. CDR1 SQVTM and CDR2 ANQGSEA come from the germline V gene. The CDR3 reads CSVDGETQYF. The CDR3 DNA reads TGCAGCGTTGACGGTGAGACCCAGTACTTC.